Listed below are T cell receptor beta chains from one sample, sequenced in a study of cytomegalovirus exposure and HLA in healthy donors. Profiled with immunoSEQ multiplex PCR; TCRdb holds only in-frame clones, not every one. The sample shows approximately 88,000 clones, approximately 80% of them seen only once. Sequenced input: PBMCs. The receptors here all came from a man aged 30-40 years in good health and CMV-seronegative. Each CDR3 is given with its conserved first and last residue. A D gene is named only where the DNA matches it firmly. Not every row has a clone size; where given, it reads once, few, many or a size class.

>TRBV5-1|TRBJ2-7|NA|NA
CASSLEGWNVGHMNNYEQYF
TGCGCCAGCAGCTTGGAAGGTTGGAATGTCGGACACATGAACAACTACGAGCAGTACTTC
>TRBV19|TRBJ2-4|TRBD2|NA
CASSILLAASNIQYF
TGTGCCAGTAGTATTCTACTAGCGGCCTCGAACATTCAGTACTTC
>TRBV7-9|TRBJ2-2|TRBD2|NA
CALPAASGGDTGELFF
TGTGCCCTCCCGGCGGCTAGCGGGGGGGACACCGGGGAGCTGTTTTTT
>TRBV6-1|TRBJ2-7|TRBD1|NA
CASSARTGPYEQYF
TGTGCCAGCAGTGCCCGGACAGGTCCCTACGAGCAGTACTTC
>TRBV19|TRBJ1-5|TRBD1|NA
CASRRTGNSNQPQHF
TGTGCCAGTAGAAGGACAGGCAATAGCAATCAGCCCCAGCATTTT
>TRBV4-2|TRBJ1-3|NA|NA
CASSQDPQGGNTIYF
TGTGCCAGCAGCCAAGATCCTCAGGGGGGAAACACCATATATTTT
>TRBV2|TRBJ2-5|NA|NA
CASSVRWETQYF
TGTGCCAGCAGTGTTCGGTGGGAGACCCAGTACTTC
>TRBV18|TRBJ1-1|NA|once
CASSPPSGGSHTEAFF
TGTGCCAGCTCACCACCGTCCGGGGGATCCCACACTGAAGCTTTCTTT
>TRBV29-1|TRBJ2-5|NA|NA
CSVEGGYRGETQYF
TGCAGCGTGGAGGGGGGATACAGGGGAGAGACCCAGTACTTC
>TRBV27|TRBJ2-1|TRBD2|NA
CASGAGGPYNEQFF
TGTGCCAGCGGAGCGGGGGGTCCCTACAATGAGCAGTTCTTC
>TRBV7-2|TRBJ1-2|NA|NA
CASSLEGQENYGYTF
TGTGCCAGCAGCTTGGAGGGCCAGGAAAACTATGGCTACACCTTC
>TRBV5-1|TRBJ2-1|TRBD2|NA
CASRSTGTSFNEQFF
TGCGCCAGCAGGTCCACCGGGACTAGCTTCAATGAGCAGTTCTTC
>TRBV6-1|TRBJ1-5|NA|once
CASSEKGQSNQPQHF
TGTGCCAGCAGTGAGAAAGGACAGAGCAATCAGCCCCAGCATTTT
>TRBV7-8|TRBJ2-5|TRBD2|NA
CASSPGLAGGQETQYF
TGTGCCAGCAGTCCAGGACTAGCGGGGGGGCAAGAGACCCAGTACTTC
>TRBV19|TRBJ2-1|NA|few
CASINVGAGAEPDYNEQFF
TGTGCCAGTATCAATGTTGGGGCGGGGGCGGAACCCGACTACAATGAGCAGTTCTTC
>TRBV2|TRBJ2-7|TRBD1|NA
CASRRDRREQYF
TGTGCCAGCAGAAGGGACAGGAGGGAGCAGTACTTC
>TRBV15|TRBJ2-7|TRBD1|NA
CATSRDRDRVGEQYF
TGTGCCACCAGCAGAGATCGGGACAGGGTAGGGGAGCAGTACTTC
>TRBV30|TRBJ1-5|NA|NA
CAWSPDRNQPQHF
TGTGCCTGGAGCCCCGATCGGAATCAGCCCCAGCATTTT
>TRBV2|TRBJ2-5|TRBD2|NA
CASREGEWSGEETQYF
TGTGCCAGCAGGGAAGGGGAGTGGAGCGGGGAAGAGACCCAGTACTTC
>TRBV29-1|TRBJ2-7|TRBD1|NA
CSVELQGYEQYF
TGCAGCGTTGAATTACAGGGGTACGAGCAGTACTTC
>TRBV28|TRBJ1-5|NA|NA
CASTERSNQPQHF
TGTGCCAGCACCGAGAGAAGCAATCAGCCCCAGCATTTT
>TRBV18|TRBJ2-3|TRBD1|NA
CASSPRSTGVTDTQYF
TGTGCCAGCTCACCACGATCGACAGGGGTCACAGATACGCAGTATTTT
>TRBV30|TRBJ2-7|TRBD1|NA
CAWSVSTGGIREQYF
TGTGCCTGGAGTGTAAGTACAGGGGGCATTCGGGAGCAGTACTTC
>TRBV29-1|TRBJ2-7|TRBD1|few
CSVPGQGSYEQYF
TGCAGCGTACCGGGACAGGGTTCGTACGAGCAGTACTTC
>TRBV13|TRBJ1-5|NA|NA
CASSLRGPNQPQHF
TGTGCCAGCAGCTTAAGAGGCCCTAATCAGCCCCAGCATTTT
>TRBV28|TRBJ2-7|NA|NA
CASRLGGRNPSF
TGTGCCAGCAGACTAGGAGGCCGAAACCCCAGCTTC
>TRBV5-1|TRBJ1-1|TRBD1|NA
CASRTGQVEAEAFF
TGCGCCAGCAGAACCGGACAGGTAGAGGCTGAAGCTTTCTTT
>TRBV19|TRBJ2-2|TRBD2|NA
CASSIDGGGRVSTGELFF
TGTGCCAGTAGTATAGATGGGGGGGGTCGAGTGTCGACCGGGGAGCTGTTTTTT
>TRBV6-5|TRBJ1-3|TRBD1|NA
CASSYSMTGGDTIYF
TGTGCCAGCAGTTACTCCATGACAGGGGGAGACACCATATATTTT
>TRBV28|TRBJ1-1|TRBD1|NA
CASSLGRTGGNTEAFF
TGTGCCAGCAGTTTAGGACGGACAGGGGGGAACACTGAAGCTTTCTTT
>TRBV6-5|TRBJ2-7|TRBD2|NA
CASSPSGSLYEQYF
TGTGCCAGCAGTCCTAGCGGGTCCTTATACGAGCAGTACTTC
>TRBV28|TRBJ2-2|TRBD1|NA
CASSVTGWAGELFF
TGTGCCAGCAGTGTGACAGGGTGGGCCGGGGAGCTGTTTTTT
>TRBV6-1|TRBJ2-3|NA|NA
CASSEREQNTQYF
TGTGCCAGCAGTGAACGGGAGCAAAATACGCAGTATTTT
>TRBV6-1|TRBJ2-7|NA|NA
CASSFALSYEQYF
TGTGCCAGCAGTTTCGCACTAAGCTACGAGCAGTACTTC
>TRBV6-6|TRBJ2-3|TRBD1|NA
CASTKGQGLTTDTQYF
TGTGCCAGCACCAAGGGACAGGGCCTAACCACAGATACGCAGTATTTT
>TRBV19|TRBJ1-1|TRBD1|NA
CASSIQRTGGEAFF
TGTGCCAGTAGTATCCAGAGGACAGGGGGGGAAGCTTTCTTT
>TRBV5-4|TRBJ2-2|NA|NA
CASSLRGLINTGELFF
TGTGCCAGCAGCTTGAGAGGACTGATTAACACCGGGGAGCTGTTTTTT
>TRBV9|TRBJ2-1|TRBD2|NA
CASSVSSGLRDEQFF
TGTGCCAGCAGCGTCTCTAGCGGGTTACGGGATGAGCAGTTCTTC
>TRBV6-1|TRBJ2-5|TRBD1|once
CASSEPGQPLGQTQYF
TGTGCCAGCAGTGAACCGGGACAGCCCCTTGGGCAGACCCAGTACTTC
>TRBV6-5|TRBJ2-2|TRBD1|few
CASRKDRRNTGELFF
TGTGCCAGCAGAAAGGACAGGCGGAACACCGGGGAGCTGTTTTTT
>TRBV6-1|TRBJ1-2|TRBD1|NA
CASSEAGTGRTFDGYTF
TGTGCCAGCAGTGAAGCAGGGACAGGGCGAACCTTTGATGGCTACACCTTC
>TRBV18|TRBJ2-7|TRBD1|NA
CASSLRDSPYEQYF
TGTGCCAGCTCACTACGGGACAGCCCCTACGAGCAGTACTTC
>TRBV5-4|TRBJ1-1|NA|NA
CASSLGRGEAFF
TGTGCCAGCAGCTTGGGGAGAGGCGAAGCTTTCTTT
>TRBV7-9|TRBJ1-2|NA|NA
CASSLGEGHYGYTF
TGTGCCAGCAGCTTGGGGGAGGGGCACTACGGCTACACCTTC
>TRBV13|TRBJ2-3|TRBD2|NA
CASSLSGTSGGIIGTDTQYF
TGTGCCAGCAGCTTATCCGGGACTAGCGGGGGGATCATTGGCACAGATACGCAGTATTTT
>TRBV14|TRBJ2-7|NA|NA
CASSPESGEQYF
TGTGCCAGCAGCCCCGAATCGGGCGAGCAGTACTTC
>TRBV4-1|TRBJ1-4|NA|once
CASSQDGLQGEKLFF
TGCGCCAGCAGCCAAGATGGTCTTCAGGGTGAAAAACTGTTTTTT
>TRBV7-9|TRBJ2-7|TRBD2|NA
CASSLSTGGYEQYF
TGTGCCAGCAGCTTATCGACGGGAGGCTACGAGCAGTACTTC
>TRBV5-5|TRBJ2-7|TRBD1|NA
CASSFFSSTGASYEQYF
TGTGCCAGCAGCTTTTTTTCATCGACAGGGGCATCCTACGAGCAGTACTTC
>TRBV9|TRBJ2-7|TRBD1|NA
CASSVTRQGVGEQYF
TGTGCCAGCAGCGTAACGCGACAGGGGGTGGGTGAGCAGTACTTC
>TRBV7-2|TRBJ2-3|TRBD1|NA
CASRPGQGSIYGTDTQYF
TGTGCCAGCAGACCGGGACAGGGTTCGATTTATGGCACAGATACGCAGTATTTT
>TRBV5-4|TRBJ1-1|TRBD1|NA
CASSSQGGGTEAFF
TGTGCCAGCAGCTCACAGGGGGGCGGAACTGAAGCTTTCTTT
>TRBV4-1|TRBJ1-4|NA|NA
CASSQKSDNPPRTNEKLFF
TGCGCCAGCAGCCAAAAGTCGGACAACCCCCCAAGAACTAATGAAAAACTGTTTTTT
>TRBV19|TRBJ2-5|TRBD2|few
CASSIGVLGTSGEETQYF
TGTGCCAGTAGTATAGGAGTACTTGGGACTAGCGGGGAAGAGACCCAGTACTTC